These 26 T cell receptor beta chains were sequenced from one sample in a study of shared clonotypes between healthy human individuals. The repertoire was sequenced with immunoSEQ multiplex PCR; TCRdb's copy has only in-frame clones and lacks some. The data show 2.3 million or so clones, approximately 95% seen once. What was sequenced was naive CD4+ T cells from PBMCs. Noted subset: CD45RA+ positively selected. These receptors were obtained from a man between 18 and 29 years old in good health. Some clones in this sample may be carry-over from other donors' samples.

The J gene is TRBJ2-7, the V gene TRBV6-5, with 9 bases aligning to TRBD1. In germline, CDR1 is MNHEY, CDR2 SVGAGI. The CDR3 has 13 amino acids. With 6 bases clipped from V and 7 bases from J, the junction kept 7 bases outside the gene matches. This chain's CDR3 is CASSRQGVGEQYF. CDR3 DNA sequence: TGTGCCAGCAGCCGACAGGGGGTCGGGGAGCAGTACTTC.

CDR3 sequence: CASKSSGANVLTF. DNA for the CDR3: TGTGCCAGCAAAAGCTCTGGGGCCAACGTCCTGACTTTC. This sequence joins TRBV7-9 and TRBJ2-6; D gene uncertain. Looked up from germline, CDR1 is SEHNR and CDR2 is FQNEAQ (reference sequence). CDR3 length equals 13 residues. V lost 7 bases, J lost 0 bases, and 4 bases lay in between.

This sequence joins TRBV11-2 and TRBJ1-3, with D maybe TRBD1 (5 bases). The V end lost 5 bases, the J end lost 1 base, and 12 bases lay between the germline ends. Germline V gene data show CDR1 as SGHAT and CDR2 as FQNNGV. This CDR3 has 15 residues. The CDR3 sequence: CASSRSGVSGNTIYF. In nucleotides, the CDR3 is TGTGCCAGCAGCCGTTCGGGGGTATCTGGAAACACCATATATTTT.

For this clone: The sample has other DNA sequences that encode this CDR3 too. This chain joins TRBV9 and TRBJ2-7, with TRBD1 matching over 9 bases. After removal of 0 bases from V and 3 bases from J, the junction contained 4 bases not matched to a gene. The length of the CDR3 is 15 residues. Germline CDR1 is SGDLS and CDR2 is YYNGEE. The CDR3: CASSVGTGGNYEQYF. CDR3 sequence (DNA): TGTGCCAGCAGCGTAGGAACAGGGGGCAACTACGAGCAGTACTTC.

The chain is built from TRBV28 and TRBJ2-1, with D tentatively TRBD2 (6 bases). The CDR3 length is 16 residues. V dropped 2 bases and J dropped 12 bases, with 23 bases sitting between them. CDR1 is MDHEN, CDR2 SYDVKM, per germline. For the CDR3, the DNA is TGTGCCAGCAGTTTAACCGGGACTTATCAATTGGGGGGGCAGTTCTTC. It specifies CASSLTGTYQLGGQFF.

The chain couples TRBV9 to TRBJ2-7, with a weak D call TRBD2 (5 bases). CDR3 length equals 12 residues. CDR1 SGDLS and CDR2 YYNGEE come from the germline V gene. V shed 1 base and J shed 6 bases, with 8 bases lying between them. CDR3 sequence: CASSVLGAEQYF. CDR3 nucleotides: TGTGCCAGCAGCGTACTGGGAGCCGAGCAGTACTTC.

The chain is built from TRBV7-9 and TRBJ1-5; a weak D match, TRBD1 (5 bases). Per the germline V gene, CDR1 is SEHNR and CDR2 is FQNEAQ (reference sequence). CDR3 length: 14 residues. The V and J ends lost 5 bases and 2 bases respectively, with 10 bases between them. The CDR3 region has the DNA TGTGCCAGCAGCCAAACAGGACGCAATCAGCCCCAGCATTTT. It yields the protein CASSQTGRNQPQHF.

This chain links TRBV9 with TRBJ2-3, with D unclear. Trimming cost V 4 bases and J 5 bases, with 8 bases left between them. CDR3 length: 12 residues. Germline values: CDR1 SGDLS, CDR2 YYNGEE. The CDR3 region is CASSPNRDTQYF. CDR3 in DNA: TGTGCCAGCAGCCCCAATAGAGATACGCAGTATTTT.

This chain connects TRBV28 to TRBJ1-2; D possibly corresponds to TRBD1 (5 bases). CDR1 is MDHEN and CDR2 is SYDVKM in the germline V gene. CDR3 length equals 14 residues. Deletions cut 5 bases from V and 2 bases from J, with 12 bases between. The CDR3 nucleotides are TGTGCCAGCAGTGAAGGGACGGCGAACTATGGCTACACCTTC. It codes for CASSEGTANYGYTF.

Regarding this clone: Other DNA sequences from this sample encode an identical CDR3 as well. The chain carries TRBV5-1 and TRBJ2-3; the D is unclear. Trimming cost V 1 base and J 1 base, with 7 bases left between them. The CDR3 sequence is 14 residues long. Germline assignment: CDR1 SGHRS and CDR2 YFSETQ. As DNA, the CDR3 is TGCGCCAGCAGCTTGCGTCAGGGCACAGATACGCAGTATTTT. This gives the protein CASSLRQGTDTQYF.

A few counts support this clone. The genes are TRBV27 and TRBJ1-5, with no clear D. The V end was cut by 2 bases, the J end by 7 bases, with 12 bases between. The CDR3 consists of 14 residues. Germline CDR1 MNHEY, CDR2 SMNVEV (reference sequence). The CDR3 region is CASSLISGEQPQHF. CDR3 nucleotides: TGTGCCAGCAGTTTAATCTCGGGAGAGCAGCCCCAGCATTTT.

As for this clone: This sample also contains other DNA sequences that code for the same CDR3. This chain links TRBV12-5 with TRBJ1-3; no clear D. V lost 6 bases, J lost 0 bases, and 6 bases lay in between. This CDR3 has 13 amino acids. Germline CDR1 is LGHNT and CDR2 is FRNRAP. In DNA, the CDR3 is TGTGCTAGTGGCCCGGGCTCTGGAAACACCATATATTTT. Its translation is CASGPGSGNTIYF.

The chain carries TRBV2 and TRBJ2-7; D gene unclear. CDR1 SNHLY and CDR2 FYNNEI come from the germline V gene. This CDR3 has 16 residues. With 6 bases removed from V and 2 bases from J, the gap between germline ends came to 20 bases. The CDR3 DNA reads as TGTGCCAGCAGGGCCCGAGTTTTTGGCAGGCCCTACGAGCAGTACTTC. Its translation: CASRARVFGRPYEQYF.

The chain combines TRBV5-5 with TRBJ1-5; D gene ambiguous. CDR1 is SGHKS and CDR2 is YYEKEE in the germline V gene (reference sequence). This CDR3 is built from 18 residues. V lost 0 bases to trimming and J lost 0 bases, with 16 bases between them. This CDR3 is CASSLAVGRHYSNQPQHF. For the CDR3, the DNA is TGTGCCAGCAGCTTGGCCGTGGGCAGACATTATAGCAATCAGCCCCAGCATTTT.

Details on this clone: Other DNA variants within this sample encode the same CDR3. The V call is TRBV28, the J call TRBJ1-3, with D uncertain. Germline loops: CDR1 MDHEN, CDR2 SYDVKM. The V end was cut by 4 bases, the J end by 0 bases, with 7 bases between. The CDR3 covers 14 residues. The CDR3 nucleotides read TGTGCCAGCAGTTCGACCTACTCTGGAAACACCATATATTTT. Translated: CASSSTYSGNTIYF.

The chain employs TRBV25-1 and TRBJ1-3; D unclear. Trimming stripped 3 bases from V and 4 bases from J, with 13 bases between. Germline V gene data show CDR1 as MGHDK and CDR2 as SYGVNS. There are 15 residues in the CDR3. CDR3 nucleotide sequence: TGTGCCAGCAGTGACCCCGGCCTGGCCGGAAACACCATATATTTT. Protein product: CASSDPGLAGNTIYF.

Note on this clone: Within the sample, other DNA sequences also encode this same CDR3. The chain joins TRBV19 to TRBJ1-3; D is unresolved. The CDR3 covers 12 residues. Between the trimmed V and J ends, which lost 6 bases and 0 bases, there was a span of 3 bases. CDR1 is LNHDA, CDR2 SQIVND, per germline (reference sequence). The CDR3 spells CASSYSGNTIYF. As DNA, the CDR3 is TGTGCCAGTAGCTACTCTGGAAACACCATATATTTT.

J is TRBJ1-1 and V is TRBV7-6, with D possibly TRBD1 on 5 matching bases. V was cut by 5 bases and J by 3 bases, with 10 bases left in between. Germline V lookup: CDR1 SGHVS, CDR2 FNYEAQ. The CDR3 consists of 13 residues. CDR3 loop: CASSSQGYTEAFF. The CDR3, as DNA: TGTGCCAGCAGCAGCCAGGGTTACACTGAAGCTTTCTTT.

This chain links TRBV28 with TRBJ1-5, with D perhaps matching TRBD1 (6 bases). Between the trimmed V and J ends, which lost 3 bases and 2 bases, there was a span of 14 bases. CDR1 is MDHEN and CDR2 is SYDVKM in the germline V gene. This CDR3 has 16 amino acids. CDR3 DNA: TGTGCCAGCAGTTTTGTGACAGGACGAGGCAATCAGCCCCAGCATTTT. Translating it yields CASSFVTGRGNQPQHF.

This chain joins TRBV4-2 and TRBJ2-1; TRBD2 matches 10 bases. This CDR3 has 19 amino acids. Germline assignment: CDR1 LGHNA and CDR2 YNFKEQ. With 1 base clipped from V and 7 bases from J, the junction kept 16 bases outside the gene matches. CDR3: CASSQVVVASGSVLNEQFF. In nucleotides, the CDR3 is TGTGCCAGCAGCCAAGTTGTAGTGGCTAGCGGGAGTGTGTTGAATGAGCAGTTCTTC.

V and J are TRBV7-8 and TRBJ1-4, with D perhaps TRBD1 (6 bases). Germline CDR1 SGHVS, CDR2 FQNEAQ. V shed 4 bases and J shed 8 bases, with 14 bases lying between them. The CDR3 contains 14 residues. CDR3 DNA: TGTGCCAGCAGCTCGCAGGGGCTGGGGGAAAAACTGTTTTTT. Translated: CASSSQGLGEKLFF.

This sequence joins TRBV7-6 and TRBJ2-2, with 9 positions matching TRBD2. The CDR3 is 15 amino acids. V lost 5 bases, J lost 2 bases, and 3 bases stayed unmatched. The germline CDR1 and CDR2 sequences are SGHVS and FNYEAQ. CDR3 nucleotides: TGTGCCAGCAGCACGGGACTAGCTAACACCGGGGAGCTGTTTTTT. It translates to CASSTGLANTGELFF.

The gene calls are TRBV28 and TRBJ2-7; the match to TRBD1 covers 8 bases. CDR1 is MDHEN and CDR2 is SYDVKM in the germline V gene. This CDR3 is built from 15 residues. V gave up 6 bases and J gave up 3 bases; unmatched junction bases: 10. CDR3 sequence: CASSHRRQGHYEQYF. CDR3 nucleotides: TGTGCCAGCAGCCACCGAAGACAGGGGCACTACGAGCAGTACTTC.

The V gene is TRBV7-9, the J gene TRBJ2-5; a possible D gene is TRBD2 (7 bases). CDR3 length: 16 residues. Trimming took off 10 bases at V and 5 bases at J, with 26 bases between the two ends. The V gene's germline CDR1 is SEHNR and CDR2 FQNEAQ (reference sequence). The DNA of the CDR3 is TGTGCCACCACCCCCGCCCAGGGGCGGGAGAGGGAGACCCAGTACTTC. As protein: CATTPAQGRERETQYF.

In its sample, this clone was seen once. This chain connects TRBV6-6 to TRBJ1-4; TRBD1 matches 9 bases. Trimming at V came to 8 bases and at J to 6 bases, leaving 7 bases not matched to a gene. CDR3 length: 14 amino acids. Germline V gene sequence: CDR1 MNHNY, CDR2 SVGAGI (reference sequence). In DNA, the CDR3 is TGTGCCAGCCTCCGGGACAGGGAGTATGAAAAACTGTTTTTT. It encodes CASLRDREYEKLFF.

This chain connects TRBV10-1 to TRBJ1-2; maybe TRBD1 (6 bases). The germline gives CDR1 WNHNN, CDR2 SYGVQD (reference sequence). CDR3 length: 14 residues. Trimming shortened V by 6 bases and J by 2 bases, and 13 bases separated the two germline ends. The CDR3 region has the DNA TGCGCCAGCAGCGACAGGTCAGCCAACTATGGCTACACCTTC. Amino acid sequence: CASSDRSANYGYTF.